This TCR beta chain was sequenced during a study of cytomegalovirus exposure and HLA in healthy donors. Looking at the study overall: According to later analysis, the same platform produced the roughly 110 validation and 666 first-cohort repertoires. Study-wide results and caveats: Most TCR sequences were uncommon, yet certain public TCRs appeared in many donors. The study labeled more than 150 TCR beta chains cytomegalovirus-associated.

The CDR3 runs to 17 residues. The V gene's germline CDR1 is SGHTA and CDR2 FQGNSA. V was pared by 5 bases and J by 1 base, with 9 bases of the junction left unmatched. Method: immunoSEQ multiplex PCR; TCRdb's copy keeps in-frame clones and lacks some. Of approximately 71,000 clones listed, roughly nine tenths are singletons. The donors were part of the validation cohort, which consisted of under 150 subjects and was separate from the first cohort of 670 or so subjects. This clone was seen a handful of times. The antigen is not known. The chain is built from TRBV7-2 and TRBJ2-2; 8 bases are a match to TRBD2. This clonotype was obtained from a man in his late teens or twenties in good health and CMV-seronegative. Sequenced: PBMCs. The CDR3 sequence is CASSPRGAGGNTGELFF. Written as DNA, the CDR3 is TGTGCCAGCAGCCCCCGGGGGGCGGGAGGGAACACCGGGGAGCTGTTTTTT. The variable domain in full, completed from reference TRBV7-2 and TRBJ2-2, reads GAGVSQSPSNKVTEKGKDVELRCDPISGHTALYWYRQSLGQGLEFLIYFQGNSAPDKSGLPSDRFSAERTGGSVSTLTIQRTQQEDSAVYLCASSPRGAGGNTGELFFGEGSRLTVL.